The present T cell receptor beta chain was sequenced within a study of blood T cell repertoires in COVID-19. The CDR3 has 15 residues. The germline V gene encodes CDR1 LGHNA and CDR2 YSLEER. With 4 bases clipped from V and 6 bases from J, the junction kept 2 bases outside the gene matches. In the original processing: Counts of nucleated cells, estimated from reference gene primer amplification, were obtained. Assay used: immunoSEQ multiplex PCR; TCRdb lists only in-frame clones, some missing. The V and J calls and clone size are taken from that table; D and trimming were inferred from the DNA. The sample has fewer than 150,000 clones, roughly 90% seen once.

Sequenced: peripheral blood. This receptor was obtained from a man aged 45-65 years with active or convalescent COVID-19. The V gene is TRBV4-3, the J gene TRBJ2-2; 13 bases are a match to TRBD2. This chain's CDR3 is CASSLTSGGAGELFF. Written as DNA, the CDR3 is TGCGCCAGCAGCCTAACTAGCGGGGGGGCCGGGGAGCTGTTTTTT.